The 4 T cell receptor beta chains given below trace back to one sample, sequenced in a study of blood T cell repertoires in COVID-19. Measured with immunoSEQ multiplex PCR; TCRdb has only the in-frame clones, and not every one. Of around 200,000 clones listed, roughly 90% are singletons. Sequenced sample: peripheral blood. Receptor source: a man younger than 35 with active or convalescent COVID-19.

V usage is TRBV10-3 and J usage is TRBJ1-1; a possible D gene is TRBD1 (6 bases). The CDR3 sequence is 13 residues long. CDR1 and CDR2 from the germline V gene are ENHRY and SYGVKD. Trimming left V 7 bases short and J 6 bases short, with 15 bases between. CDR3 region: CAITRGAGAEAFF. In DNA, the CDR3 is TGTGCCATCACACGGGGGGCAGGTGCTGAAGCTTTCTTT.

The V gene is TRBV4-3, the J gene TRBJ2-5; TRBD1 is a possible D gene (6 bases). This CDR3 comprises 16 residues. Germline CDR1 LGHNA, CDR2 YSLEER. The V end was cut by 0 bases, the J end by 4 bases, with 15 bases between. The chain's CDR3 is CASSQDHRAGRETQYF. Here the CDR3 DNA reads TGCGCCAGCAGCCAAGATCACAGGGCGGGTAGAGAGACCCAGTACTTC.

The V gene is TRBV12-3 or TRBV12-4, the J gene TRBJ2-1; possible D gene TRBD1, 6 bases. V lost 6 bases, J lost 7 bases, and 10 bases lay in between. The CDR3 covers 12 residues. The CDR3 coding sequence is TGTGCCAGCAGCACACAGGGAAATGAGCAGTTCTTC. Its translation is CASSTQGNEQFF.

CDR3 region: CASSRGTRTGYTF. The CDR3 nucleotides read TGTGCCAGCAGCCGGGGGACGCGGACGGGCTACACCTTC. The genes are TRBV2 and TRBJ1-2; maybe TRBD1 (5 bases). The germline gives CDR1 SNHLY, CDR2 FYNNEI. This CDR3 spans 13 amino acids. V was shortened by 6 bases and J by 8 bases, with 16 bases between the two germline ends. The whole variable domain, remainder taken from reference TRBV2 and TRBJ1-2, is EPEVTQTPSHQVTQMGQEVILRCVPISNHLYFYWYRQILGQKVEFLVSFYNNEISEKSEIFDDQFSVERPDGSNFTLKIRSTKLEDSAMYFCASSRGTRTGYTFGSGTRLTVV.